The rows below give T cell receptor beta chains drawn from one sample of a study of T cell therapy after organ transplantation. The table came from immunoSEQ multiplex PCR; TCRdb's copy has only in-frame clones and leaves some out. This table has some 48,000 clones, 94% appearing once. Their cognate antigens are unknown. This specimen was CD8+ T cells from blood, taken before autologous CMV-specific T cell therapy. The receptors were gathered from a human patient who had received a solid organ transplant and had CMV disease. CDR3s include the opening cysteine and the closing phenylalanine or tryptophan. D genes are given only for firm matches. Clone size is given for some rows only: seen once, a few or many times, or a class if the clone is expanded.

>TRBD1|15|TRBV4-1|-|TRBJ1-4
CASSSRQGPNEKLFF
TGCGCCAGCAGCTCCCGACAGGGCCCTAATGAAAAACTGTTTTTT
>-|14|TRBV27|-|TRBJ1-2
CASSLSRMNYGYTF
TGTGCCAGCAGTTTATCCCGGATGAACTATGGCTACACCTTC
>TRBD1|16|TRBV5-1|-|TRBJ1-1
CASSLDRGEVNTEAFF
TGCGCCAGCAGCTTAGACAGGGGGGAGGTGAACACTGAAGCTTTCTTT
>TRBD1|13|TRBV10-3|-|TRBJ1-2
CAIPQDRHYGYTF
TGTGCCATCCCCCAGGACAGGCACTATGGCTACACCTTC
>-|14|TRBV6-5|-|TRBJ2-7
CASSYTTETYEQYF
TGTGCCAGCAGTTACACGACGGAAACCTACGAGCAGTACTTC
>TRBD1|17|TRBV7-8|-|TRBJ1-4
CASSLETEQGLGEKLFF
TGTGCCAGCAGCTTAGAAACAGAACAGGGGCTGGGTGAAAAACTGTTTTTT
>-|16|TRBV4-2|-|TRBJ1-4
CASSQERRGANEKLFF
TGTGCCAGCAGCCAAGAGAGGAGGGGAGCTAATGAAAAACTGTTTTTT
>TRBD2|15|TRBV10-1|-|TRBJ2-1
CASSELAGRYNEQFF
TGCGCCAGCAGTGAGCTAGCGGGCAGGTACAATGAGCAGTTCTTC
>-|11|TRBV5-4|-|TRBJ2-5
CASSSQETQYF
TGTGCCAGCAGCTCCCAGGAGACCCAGTACTTC
>-|15|TRBV2|-|TRBJ1-1
CASSAVSLENTEAFF
TGTGCCAGCAGTGCGGTTTCTCTAGAGAACACTGAAGCTTTCTTT
>-|14|TRBV2|-|TRBJ1-6
CASRPGPGPSPLHF
TGTGCCAGCAGACCCGGGCCCGGACCCTCACCCCTCCACTTT
>-|14|TRBV6-5|-|TRBJ2-7
CASSHRDGHYEQYF
TGTGCCAGCAGTCACCGGGACGGACACTACGAGCAGTACTTC
>-|14|TRBV5-1|-|TRBJ2-7
CASSLPPASYEQYF
TGCGCCAGCAGCTTGCCCCCGGCTTCCTACGAGCAGTACTTC
>-|14|TRBV7-2|-|TRBJ1-2
CASSLVAGEGGYTF
TGTGCCAGCAGCTTAGTCGCGGGGGAGGGCGGCTACACCTTC
>-|16|TRBV6-6|-|TRBJ2-5
CASSYSRTGFQETQYF
TGTGCCAGCAGTTACTCACGGACCGGGTTCCAAGAGACCCAGTACTTC
>-|12|TRBV19|-|TRBJ1-4
CASSEGDEKLFF
TGTGCCAGTAGCGAGGGGGATGAAAAACTGTTTTTT
>-|15|TRBV11-2|-|TRBJ1-1
CASSALTEKNTEAFF
TGTGCCAGCAGCGCTCTCACCGAGAAAAACACTGAAGCTTTCTTT
>-|14|TRBV25-1|-|TRBJ2-2
CASRTWGNTGELFF
TGTGCCAGCAGGACGTGGGGGAACACCGGGGAGCTGTTTTTT
>TRBD2|15|TRBV4-3|-|TRBJ2-3
CASSQDLADTDTQYF
TGCGCCAGCAGCCAAGACCTAGCGGACACAGATACGCAGTATTTT
>-|11|TRBV12-2|-|TRBJ2-2
CASRSSRGAVF
TGTGCAAGTCGCTCATCCCGGGGAGCTGTTTTT
>-|15|TRBV6-5|-|TRBJ2-5
CASSYTPGLGETQYF
TGTGCCAGCAGTTACACTCCGGGACTTGGAGAGACCCAGTACTTC
>-|16|TRBV4-1|once|TRBJ2-2
CASSQAEAGDSGELFF
TGCGCCAGCAGCCAAGCTGAGGCAGGGGATTCCGGGGAGCTGTTTTTT
>-|13|TRBV19|-|TRBJ1-1
CASSILGGRRAFF
TGTGCCAGTAGTATTTTGGGGGGACGGCGGGCTTTCTTT
>-|13|TRBV6-5|-|TRBJ1-1
CASRERVYTEAFF
TGTGCCAGCAGAGAAAGGGTTTATACTGAAGCTTTCTTT
>-|13|TRBV30|-|TRBJ2-7
CAWSWSQAYEQYF
TGTGCCTGGAGTTGGTCCCAAGCCTACGAGCAGTACTTC
>-|11|TRBV6-5|-|TRBJ2-3
CASGHTDTQYF
TGTGCCAGCGGGCACACAGATACGCAGTATTTT
>-|14|TRBV15|-|TRBJ1-1
CATSPSAWNTEAFF
TGTGCCACCAGCCCCTCCGCCTGGAACACTGAAGCTTTCTTT
>-|14|TRBV7-9|-|TRBJ1-1
CASSPPNLDTEAFF
TGTGCCAGCAGCCCCCCCAACCTGGACACTGAAGCTTTCTTT
>-|15|TRBV4-1|-|TRBJ1-4
CASSSNQGLSSELFF
TGCGCCAGCAGCTCGAACCAGGGGCTAAGTTCTGAACTGTTTTTT
>-|14|TRBV9|-|TRBJ1-2
CASSHGREGNGYTF
TGTGCCAGCAGCCACGGCAGGGAAGGGAATGGCTACACCTTC
>-|13|TRBV5-6|-|TRBJ1-2
CASSLEVNYGYTF
TGTGCCAGCAGCTTGGAGGTAAACTATGGCTACACCTTC
>-|13|TRBV11-2|-|TRBJ2-3
CASSLAPTDTQYF
TGTGCCAGCAGCCTCGCCCCCACAGATACGCAGTATTTT
>TRBD2|17|TRBV18|-|TRBJ2-5
CASSPPKGLVGSETQYF
TGTGCCAGCTCACCACCGAAGGGACTAGTGGGTTCGGAGACCCAGTACTTC
>TRBD1|14|TRBV5-1|-|TRBJ1-1
CASSQDRANTEAFF
TGCGCCAGCAGTCAGGACAGGGCAAACACTGAAGCTTTCTTT
>-|16|TRBV28|-|TRBJ2-1
CASSLATGLPYNEQFF
TGTGCCAGCAGTTTAGCCACGGGACTCCCTTACAATGAGCAGTTCTTC
>-|16|TRBV29-1|-|TRBJ1-1
CSVDGTIGVYDTEAFF
TGCAGCGTTGATGGGACAATTGGTGTCTATGACACTGAAGCTTTCTTT
>TRBD1|14|TRBV5-1|few|TRBJ2-7
CASSSGQDPYEQYF
TGCGCCAGCAGCTCTGGACAGGATCCCTACGAGCAGTACTTC
>-|15|TRBV4-3|-|TRBJ1-1
CASSQDYREGTEAFF
TGCGCCAGCAGCCAAGATTACAGGGAGGGCACTGAAGCTTTCTTT
>TRBD2|16|TRBV27|once|TRBJ2-1
CASSFFLAGDYNEQFF
TGTGCCAGCAGTTTCTTCCTAGCGGGCGACTACAATGAGCAGTTCTTC
>-|15|TRBV27|-|TRBJ2-2
CASSAGSANTGELFF
TGTGCCAGCAGTGCAGGGTCCGCGAACACCGGGGAGCTGTTTTTT
>-|15|TRBV10-1|-|TRBJ2-3
CASSEGPREADTQYF
TGCGCCAGCAGTGAGGGACCCCGTGAGGCGGATACGCAGTATTTT
>-|16|TRBV19|-|TRBJ2-1
CASSIDNTGAYNEQFF
TGTGCCAGTAGTATAGATAATACGGGAGCCTACAATGAGCAGTTCTTC
>TRBD1|14|TRBV7-9|once|TRBJ1-4
CASSLWDRGEKLFF
TGTGCCAGCAGCTTATGGGACAGGGGTGAAAAACTGTTTTTT
>-|14|TRBV5-1|-|TRBJ2-3
CASSWTDSQGTQYF
TGCGCCAGCAGCTGGACAGACTCACAAGGTACGCAGTATTTT
>-|14|TRBV29-1|-|TRBJ2-5
CSVVGVDLQETQYF
TGCAGCGTTGTAGGGGTTGACCTACAAGAGACCCAGTACTTC